A single sample gave rise to the 28 T cell receptor beta chains below, sequenced in a study of T cells in Graves' hyperthyroidism and ophthalmopathy. Amplified TCR beta CDR3 regions came from RNA transcripts. HTBI primers were employed in a first-round RT-PCR of the TCR CDR3. TCRdb processed the multiplex PCR reads anew with MiXCR; each CDR3 protein has one entry. This table holds around 300,000 distinct CDR3 sequences, roughly 13% found once. Sequences were obtained from blood. These receptors came from a woman between 40 and 55 years old with Graves' hyperthyroidism.

This clonotype was detected ten times or more. In nucleotides, the CDR3 is TGTGCCTGGAGGCCGGGACTAGGAACCGGGGAGCTGTTTTTT. It is translated as CAWRPGLGTGELFF. The V call is TRBV30, the J call TRBJ2-2, with 8 bases lining up with TRBD2. The V segment lost 3 bases and the J segment 5 bases; nucleotides outside the gene matches: 5. This CDR3 contains 14 residues. In germline, CDR1 is GTSNPN, CDR2 SVGIG (reference sequence).

This clonotype was seen only a few times. This chain links TRBV19 with TRBJ2-5, with 7 bases identical to TRBD2. In germline, CDR1 is LNHDA, CDR2 SQIVND (reference sequence). V trimming: 5 bases; J trimming: 2 bases; junction bases outside the gene matches: 17. CDR3 size: 18 residues. In DNA form, the CDR3 reads TGTGCCAGTAGTGGCCGGGGGGTATACCGGGAGGCGCAAGAGACCCAGTACTTC. Its translation is CASSGRGVYREAQETQYF.

The table lists this clonotype with a few counts. The final CDR3 position lacks the conserved phenylalanine or tryptophan, pointing to a likely read error. V is TRBV27 and J is TRBJ1-1, with TRBD1 matching 8 bases. This CDR3 comprises 14 residues. CDR1 is MNHEY, CDR2 SMNVEV, per germline (reference sequence). The J segment lost 7 bases and the V segment lost 8 bases, leaving 12 bases of the junction unmatched. The CDR3 nucleotides are TGTGCCAGCCGTACTACCGGACAGGGACTTGAAGCTTTCCTT. Amino acids: CASRTTGQGLEAFL.

This clonotype showed up many times. The genes are TRBV5-8 and TRBJ1-4, with D unresolved. Germline values: CDR1 SGHTS, CDR2 YDEGEE. Trimming cost V 3 bases and J 2 bases, with 8 bases left between them. CDR3 length: 14 amino acids. Here the CDR3 reads CASSSTETNEKLFF. Here the CDR3 DNA reads TGTGCCAGCAGCTCGACCGAGACTAATGAAAAACTGTTTTTT.

This clonotype came up many times. This sequence joins TRBV27 and TRBJ1-5; 9 bases map to TRBD1. CDR3 size: 15 residues. The germline CDR1 and CDR2 sequences are MNHEY and SMNVEV (reference sequence). Losses at the gene ends were 5 bases for V and 4 bases for J; bases not matched to a gene: 6. In DNA, the CDR3 is TGTGCCAGCAGTCAAATTGGGACAGGGAATCAGCCCCAGCATTTT. Translation gives CASSQIGTGNQPQHF.

At least ten counts were recorded for this clonotype. This sequence joins TRBV5-1 and TRBJ2-3; TRBD2 agrees at 8 bases. This CDR3 comprises 14 residues. Germline V CDR1 and CDR2: SGHRS, YFSETQ. V trimming: 4 bases; J trimming: 2 bases; junction bases outside the gene matches: 3. CDR3 in amino acids: CASSISGDTDTQYF. The CDR3, as DNA: TGCGCCAGCAGCATTAGCGGGGACACAGATACGCAGTATTTT.

This clonotype was detected many times. At one of its ends the junction is not consistent with the germline gene, which may arise from a read error. This chain uses TRBV6-2 or TRBV6-3 with TRBJ1-1, with D maybe TRBD1 (5 bases). The V gene's germline CDR1 is MNHEY and CDR2 SVGEGT. The CDR3 covers 14 residues. This chain's CDR3 is CASTYRGGGTEAFF. The CDR3 nucleotides read TGTGCCAGCACTTACCGTGGCGGGGGCACTGAAGCTTTCTTT.

This clonotype was observed many times. The gene calls are TRBV5-6 and TRBJ2-5; tentatively, D is TRBD1 (6 bases). The V end lost 3 bases, the J end lost 3 bases, and 15 bases lay between the germline ends. There are 15 residues in the CDR3. Germline values: CDR1 SGHDT, CDR2 YYEEEE. Written as DNA, the CDR3 is TGTGCCAGCAGCTCCACCCCCCGACAGGAAGAGACCCAGTACTTC. Its translation is CASSSTPRQEETQYF.

The chain is built from TRBV7-9 and TRBJ1-3; D unclear. Trimming shortened V by 4 bases and J by 0 bases, and 13 bases separated the two germline ends. The length of the CDR3 is 16 residues. The V gene's germline CDR1 is SEHNR and CDR2 FQNEAQ (reference sequence). CDR3 sequence: CASSSSWASSGNTIYF. Written as DNA, the CDR3 is TGTGCCAGCAGCTCATCATGGGCATCCTCTGGAAACACCATATATTTT.

Concerning this clonotype itself: A much larger clone differs from this one at a single base, so this may be a read error. The chain carries TRBV11-3 and TRBJ2-5, with D perhaps being TRBD1 or TRBD2 (5 bases each). Germline CDR1 is SGHNT and CDR2 is YENEEA. The CDR3 is made up of 13 amino acids. V was pared by 6 bases and J by 2 bases, with 10 bases between. CDR3 DNA: TGTGCCAGCAGTCAGGGACGGCAAGAGACCCAGTACTTC. This codes for CASSQGRQETQYF.

This clonotype was detected ten times or more. J is TRBJ1-5 and V is TRBV2; D is possibly TRBD1 (5 bases). Trimming stripped 9 bases from V and 5 bases from J, with 14 bases between. The CDR3 runs 13 residues. Germline V gives CDR1 SNHLY, CDR2 FYNNEI. The CDR3 DNA reads as TGTGCCAGTGGTCCGGACACTGATCAGCCCCAGCATTTT. It is translated as CASGPDTDQPQHF.

This clonotype was counted at least ten times. The chain uses TRBV20-1 and TRBJ2-5; 9 bases align to TRBD2. Looked up from germline, CDR1 is DFQATT and CDR2 is SNEGSKA (reference sequence). Germline trimming cut 7 bases from V and 2 bases from J; bases unmatched to any gene: 11. The CDR3 length is 15 residues. DNA of the CDR3: TGCAGTGTCCAGACCCCTAGCGGGGTTCAAGAGACCCAGTACTTC. Its translation: CSVQTPSGVQETQYF.

This clonotype was picked up many times. V is TRBV11-2 and J is TRBJ1-6; TRBD1 is a possible D gene (5 bases). Germline CDR1 SGHAT, CDR2 FQNNGV. The CDR3 spans 16 residues. The V gene lost 1 base and the J gene lost 5 bases, with 12 bases spanning the gap. The CDR3 sequence: CASSLGGGVNNSPLHF. The CDR3 region has the DNA TGTGCCAGCAGCTTAGGGGGAGGGGTTAATAATTCACCCCTCCACTTT.

As for this clonotype: This clone may be a read error of a much larger clone one base away. The chain combines TRBV14 with TRBJ1-1; 8 bases agree with TRBD1. The trim removed 6 bases at V and 1 base at J, leaving 1 base unmatched. The V gene's germline CDR1 is SGHDN and CDR2 FVKESK. This CDR3 region has 13 residues. The CDR3 nucleotides are TGTGCCAGCAGAGGGACAGGGAACACTGAAGCTTTCTTT. It is translated as CASRGTGNTEAFF.

This clonotype was found many times. The V and J genes are TRBV11-3 and TRBJ2-1; tentatively, D is TRBD1 or TRBD2 (6 bases each). Germline V CDR1 and CDR2: SGHNT, YENEEA. Trimming removed 1 base at V and 12 bases at J, with 19 bases between. CDR3 size: 15 residues. As DNA, the CDR3 is TGTGCCAGCAGCTTAGGACTCGGAGGGTTCAGGGGGCAGTTCTTC. Residues: CASSLGLGGFRGQFF.

This clonotype was found a few times. J is TRBJ2-3 and V is TRBV7-2; 8 bases fit TRBD2. J lost 3 bases, V lost 1 base, and 3 bases had no gene match. This CDR3 contains 15 residues. From germline, CDR1 is SGHTA and CDR2 FQGNSA. The CDR3 nucleotides read TGTGCCAGCAGCTTAGAATTAGCGGGAACAGATACGCAGTATTTT. Translated, it gives CASSLELAGTDTQYF.

This clonotype was seen at least ten times. The rearrangement links TRBV2 to TRBJ2-7; D perhaps matches TRBD2 (5 bases). Germline assignment: CDR1 SNHLY and CDR2 FYNNEI. The V end lost 7 bases, the J end lost 0 bases, and 13 bases lay between the germline ends. The CDR3 extends over 14 amino acids. The DNA for the CDR3 is TGTGCCAGCATGCGGGTCGATAGCTCCTACGAGCAGTACTTC. Translating it yields CASMRVDSSYEQYF.

This clonotype was seen many times. The CDR3 nucleotides are TGTGCCAGCAATGGGGAGAGGAGCTCCTACAATGAGCAGTTCTTC. Protein: CASNGERSSYNEQFF. The J gene is TRBJ2-1, the V gene TRBV27, with a tentative D call TRBD2 (5 bases). V lost 7 bases, J lost 0 bases, and 13 bases lay in between. Germline CDR1 is MNHEY and CDR2 is SMNVEV (reference sequence). The CDR3 has 15 amino acids.

This clonotype was picked up many times. The chain is built from TRBV6-2 or TRBV6-3 and TRBJ2-3; D is perhaps TRBD1 or TRBD2 (6 bases each). The V end lost 7 bases, the J end lost 0 bases, and 20 bases lay between the germline ends. The CDR3 runs to 17 residues. Germline CDR1 reads MNHEY; CDR2 reads SVGEGT. CDR3: CASTKGGRLASTDTQYF. The CDR3 DNA sequence: TGTGCCAGCACCAAAGGGGGGCGGCTAGCTAGCACAGATACGCAGTATTTT.

This clonotype was seen at least ten times. The chain has TRBV6-2 or TRBV6-3 and TRBJ1-2, with D possibly TRBD1 on 5 matching bases. CDR3 length: 14 residues. V lost 6 bases and J lost 3, with 14 bases in between. The germline V gene has CDR1 MNHEY and CDR2 SVGEGT. CDR3 sequence reads: CASRTPGIDYGYTF. CDR3 coding DNA: TGTGCCAGCAGAACCCCAGGGATTGACTATGGCTACACCTTC.

There are many counts of this clonotype. The rearrangement uses TRBV28 and TRBJ2-1, with 8 bases matching TRBD1. The V segment lost 5 bases and the J segment 5 bases; nucleotides outside the gene matches: 11. CDR3 length equals 16 residues. Germline loops: CDR1 MDHEN, CDR2 SYDVKM. CDR3 coding DNA: TGTGCCAGCAGTCCTCACTCCAGGGGGCGAGACAATGAGCAGTTCTTC. Its protein product is CASSPHSRGRDNEQFF.

Regarding this clonotype: A much larger clonotype is one base distant, so this may be a read error. V is TRBV28 and J is TRBJ1-2; 9 nucleotides match TRBD1. From germline, CDR1 is MDHEN and CDR2 SYDVKM. The CDR3 totals 14 residues. V lost 4 bases and J lost 4; bases outside the gene matches: 4. In DNA, the CDR3 is TGTGCCAGCAGTTCGGGACAGGGAAGCTATGGCTACACCTTC. Encoded protein: CASSSGQGSYGYTF.

This clonotype occurred many times. The chain has TRBV28 and TRBJ2-7; D is unclear. There are 14 residues in the CDR3. Trimming shortened V by 3 bases and J by 2 bases, and 11 bases separated the two germline ends. Looked up from germline, CDR1 is MDHEN and CDR2 is SYDVKM. The DNA for the CDR3 is TGTGCCAGCAGTTTGGGTCTGGCAACCTACGAGCAGTACTTC. Translating it yields CASSLGLATYEQYF.

This clonotype was seen many times. This chain connects TRBV11-2 to TRBJ2-1; 8 bases are shared with TRBD2. This CDR3 is built from 17 residues. V lost 4 bases and J lost 0; bases outside the gene matches: 8. Germline lookup yields CDR1 SGHAT and CDR2 FQNNGV. CDR3 loop: CASSSLRSGISYNEQFF. In nucleotides, the CDR3 is TGTGCCAGCAGCTCCCTCCGTAGCGGGATCTCCTACAATGAGCAGTTCTTC.

With regard to this clonotype: Given a much more abundant clone one base away, this may be a read error. The J gene is TRBJ1-2, the V gene TRBV7-9; TRBD1 matches at 8 bases. The CDR3 has 16 residues. Germline CDR1 is SEHNR and CDR2 is FQNEAQ (reference sequence). The V and J ends lost 2 bases and 4 bases, in that order; junction bases with no gene match: 9. The CDR3 sequence: CASSLWWDRNPYGYTF. DNA for the CDR3: TGTGCCAGCAGCTTATGGTGGGACAGGAACCCCTATGGCTACACCTTC.

V gene TRBV12-3 or TRBV12-4 combines with J gene TRBJ2-1; D call uncertain. Trimming pared 5 bases from V and 7 bases from J, leaving 9 bases between. The CDR3 is 12 residues long. The DNA of the CDR3 is TGTGCCAGCAGTGGGGATACAAATGAGCAGTTCTTC. Residues: CASSGDTNEQFF.

This sequence joins TRBV7-2 and TRBJ2-3; weak D call: TRBD2 (6 bases). CDR3 length: 15 residues. V was shortened by 3 bases and J by 0 bases, with 10 bases between the two germline ends. Germline loops: CDR1 SGHTA, CDR2 FQGNSA. CDR3 DNA sequence: TGTGCCAGCAGCTTCTGGGGGACTAGCACAGATACGCAGTATTTT. Translation: CASSFWGTSTDTQYF.

At least ten counts were recorded for this clonotype. V gene TRBV28 combines with J gene TRBJ1-5; possibly TRBD1 for D (6 bases). CDR1 is MDHEN and CDR2 is SYDVKM in the germline V gene. The CDR3 extends over 17 amino acids. Deletions cut 1 base from V and 1 base from J, with 14 bases between. The DNA of the CDR3 is TGTGCCAGCAGTTTATCGCCAGGGGTTTGGAGCAATCAGCCCCAGCATTTT. Its translation: CASSLSPGVWSNQPQHF.